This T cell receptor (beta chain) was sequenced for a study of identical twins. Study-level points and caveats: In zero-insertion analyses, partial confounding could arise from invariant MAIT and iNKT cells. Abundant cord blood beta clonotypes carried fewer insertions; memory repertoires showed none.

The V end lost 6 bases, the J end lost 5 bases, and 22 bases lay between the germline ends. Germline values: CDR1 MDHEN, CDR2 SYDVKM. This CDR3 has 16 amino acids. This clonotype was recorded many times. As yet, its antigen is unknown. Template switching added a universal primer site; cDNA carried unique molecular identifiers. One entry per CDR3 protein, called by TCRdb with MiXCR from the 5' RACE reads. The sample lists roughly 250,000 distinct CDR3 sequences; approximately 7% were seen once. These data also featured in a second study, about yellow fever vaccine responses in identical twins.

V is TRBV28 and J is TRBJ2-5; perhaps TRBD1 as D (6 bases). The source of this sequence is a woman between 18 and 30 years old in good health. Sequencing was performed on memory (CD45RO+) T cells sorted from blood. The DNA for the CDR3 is TGTGCCAGCAGCCAACCTTGGGACAAAAGTTACGAGACCCAGTACTTC. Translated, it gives CASSQPWDKSYETQYF.